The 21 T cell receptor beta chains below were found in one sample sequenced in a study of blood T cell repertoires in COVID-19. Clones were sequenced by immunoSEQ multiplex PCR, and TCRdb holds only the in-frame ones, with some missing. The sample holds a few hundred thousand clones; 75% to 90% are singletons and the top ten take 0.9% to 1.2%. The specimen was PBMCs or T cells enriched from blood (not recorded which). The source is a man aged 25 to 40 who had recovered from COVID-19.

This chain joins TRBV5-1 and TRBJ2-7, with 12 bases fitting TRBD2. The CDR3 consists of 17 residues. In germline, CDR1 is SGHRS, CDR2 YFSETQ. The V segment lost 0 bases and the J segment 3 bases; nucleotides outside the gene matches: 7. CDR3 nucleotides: TGCGCCAGCAGCTTGGAGCCTAGCGGGAGGGCCGGCTACGAGCAGTACTTC. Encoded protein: CASSLEPSGRAGYEQYF.

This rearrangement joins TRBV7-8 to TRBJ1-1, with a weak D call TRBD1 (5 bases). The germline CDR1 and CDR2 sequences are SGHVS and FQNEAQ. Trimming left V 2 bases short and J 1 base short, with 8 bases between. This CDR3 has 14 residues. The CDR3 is CASSLLTANTEAFF. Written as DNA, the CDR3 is TGTGCCAGCAGCTTATTGACAGCGAACACTGAAGCTTTCTTT.

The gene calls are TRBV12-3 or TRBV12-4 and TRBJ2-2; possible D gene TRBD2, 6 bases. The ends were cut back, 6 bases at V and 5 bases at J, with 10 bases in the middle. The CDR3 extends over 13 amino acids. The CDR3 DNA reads TGTGCCAGCAGACGGCTAGCGACCGGGGAGCTGTTTTTT. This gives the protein CASRRLATGELFF.

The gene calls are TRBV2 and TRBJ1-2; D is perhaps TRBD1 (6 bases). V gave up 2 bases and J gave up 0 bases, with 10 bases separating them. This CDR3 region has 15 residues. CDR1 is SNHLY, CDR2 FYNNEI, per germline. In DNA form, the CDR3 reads TGTGCCAGCAGTGAATGGGGGGGCACTAACTATGGCTACACCTTC. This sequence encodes CASSEWGGTNYGYTF. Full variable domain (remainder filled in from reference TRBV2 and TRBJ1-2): EPEVTQTPSHQVTQMGQEVILRCVPISNHLYFYWYRQILGQKVEFLVSFYNNEISEKSEIFDDQFSVERPDGSNFTLKIRSTKLEDSAMYFCASSEWGGTNYGYTFGSGTRLTVV.

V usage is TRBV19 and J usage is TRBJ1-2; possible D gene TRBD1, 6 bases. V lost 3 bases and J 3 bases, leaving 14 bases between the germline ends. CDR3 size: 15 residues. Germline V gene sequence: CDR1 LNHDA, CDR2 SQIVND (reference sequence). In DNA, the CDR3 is TGTGCCAGTAGTATGTGGCAGGGGCCTTACTATGGCTACACCTTC. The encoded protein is CASSMWQGPYYGYTF.

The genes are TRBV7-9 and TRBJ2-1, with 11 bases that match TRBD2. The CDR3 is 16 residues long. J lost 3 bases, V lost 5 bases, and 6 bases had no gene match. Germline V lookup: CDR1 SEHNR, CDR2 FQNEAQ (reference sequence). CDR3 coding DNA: TGTGCCAGCAGCCAACTGACTAGCGGGAACTACAATGAGCAGTTCTTC. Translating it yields CASSQLTSGNYNEQFF. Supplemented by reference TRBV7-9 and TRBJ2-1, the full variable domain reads DTGVSQNPRHKITKRGQNVTFRCDPISEHNRLYWYRQTLGQGPEFLTYFQNEAQLEKSRLLSDRFSAERPKGSFSTLEIQRTEQGDSAMYLCASSQLTSGNYNEQFFGPGTRLTVL.

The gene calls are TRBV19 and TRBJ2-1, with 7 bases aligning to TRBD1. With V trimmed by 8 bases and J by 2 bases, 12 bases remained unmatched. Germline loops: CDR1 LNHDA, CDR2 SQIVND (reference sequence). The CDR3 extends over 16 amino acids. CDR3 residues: CASSVLRQGPYNEQFF. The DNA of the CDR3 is TGTGCCAGTTCTGTCTTGAGACAGGGCCCCTACAATGAGCAGTTCTTC.

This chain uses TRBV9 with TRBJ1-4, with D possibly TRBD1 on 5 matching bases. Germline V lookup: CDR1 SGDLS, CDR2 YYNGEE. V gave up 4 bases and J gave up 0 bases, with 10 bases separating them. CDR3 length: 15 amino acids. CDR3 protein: CASSPQVATNEKLFF. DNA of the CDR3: TGTGCCAGCAGCCCACAGGTTGCAACTAATGAAAAACTGTTTTTT.

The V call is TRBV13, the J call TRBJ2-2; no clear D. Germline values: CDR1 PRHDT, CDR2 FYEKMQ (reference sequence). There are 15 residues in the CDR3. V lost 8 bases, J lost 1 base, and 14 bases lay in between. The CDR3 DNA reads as TGTGCCAGCCCCGATGAGAGAAAGAACACCGGGGAGCTGTTTTTT. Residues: CASPDERKNTGELFF.

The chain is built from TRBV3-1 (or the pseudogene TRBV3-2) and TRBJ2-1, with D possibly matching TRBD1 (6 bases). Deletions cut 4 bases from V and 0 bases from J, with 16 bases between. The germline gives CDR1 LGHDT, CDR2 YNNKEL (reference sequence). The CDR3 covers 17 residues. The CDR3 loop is CASSRGGAASSYNEQFF. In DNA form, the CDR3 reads TGTGCCAGCAGCCGAGGGGGAGCGGCCAGCTCCTACAATGAGCAGTTCTTC.

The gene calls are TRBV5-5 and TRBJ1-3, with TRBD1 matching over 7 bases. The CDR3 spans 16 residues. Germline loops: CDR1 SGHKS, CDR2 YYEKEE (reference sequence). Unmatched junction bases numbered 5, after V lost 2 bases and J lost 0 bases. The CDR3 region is CASSFEQGHSGNTIYF. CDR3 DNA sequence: TGTGCCAGCAGCTTCGAACAGGGGCACTCTGGAAACACCATATATTTT.

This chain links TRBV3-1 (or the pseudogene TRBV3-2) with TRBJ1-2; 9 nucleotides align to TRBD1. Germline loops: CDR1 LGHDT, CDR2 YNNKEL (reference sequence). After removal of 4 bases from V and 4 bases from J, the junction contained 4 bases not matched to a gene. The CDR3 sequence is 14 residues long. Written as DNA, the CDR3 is TGTGCCAGCAGCCCCACAGGGGGCGGCTATGGCTACACCTTC. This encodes CASSPTGGGYGYTF.

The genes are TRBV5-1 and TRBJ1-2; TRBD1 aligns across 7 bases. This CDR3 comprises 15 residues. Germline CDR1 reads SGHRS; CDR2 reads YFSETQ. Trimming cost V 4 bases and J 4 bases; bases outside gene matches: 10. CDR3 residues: CASSEQSQGIYGYTF. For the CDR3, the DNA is TGCGCCAGCAGCGAACAATCACAGGGGATCTATGGCTACACCTTC.

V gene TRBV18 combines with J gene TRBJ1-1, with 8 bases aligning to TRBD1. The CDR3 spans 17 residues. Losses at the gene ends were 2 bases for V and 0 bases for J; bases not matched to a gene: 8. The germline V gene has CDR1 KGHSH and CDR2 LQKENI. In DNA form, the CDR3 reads TGTGCCAGCTCACCAACCAAGAGGGGACAGGTGAACACTGAAGCTTTCTTT. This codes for CASSPTKRGQVNTEAFF.

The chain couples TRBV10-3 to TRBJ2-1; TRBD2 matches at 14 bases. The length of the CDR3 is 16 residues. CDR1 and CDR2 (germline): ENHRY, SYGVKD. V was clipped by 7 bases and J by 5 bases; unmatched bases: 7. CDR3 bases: TGTGCCATCAACAGACTAGCGGGAGGGCCTCACAATGAGCAGTTCTTC. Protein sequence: CAINRLAGGPHNEQFF.

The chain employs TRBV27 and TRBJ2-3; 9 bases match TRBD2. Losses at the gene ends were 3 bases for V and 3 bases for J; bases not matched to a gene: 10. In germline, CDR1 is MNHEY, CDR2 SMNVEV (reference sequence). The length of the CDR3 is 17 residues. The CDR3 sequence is CASSLSELAGRTDTQYF. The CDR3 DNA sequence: TGTGCCAGCAGTTTGAGTGAGCTAGCGGGACGTACAGATACGCAGTATTTT.

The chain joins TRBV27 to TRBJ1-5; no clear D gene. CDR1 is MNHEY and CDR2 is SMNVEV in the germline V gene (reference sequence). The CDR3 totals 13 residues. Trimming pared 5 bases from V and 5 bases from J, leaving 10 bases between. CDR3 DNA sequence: TGTGCCAGCAGTGCCCGCCCGGATCAGCCCCAGCATTTT. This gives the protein CASSARPDQPQHF.

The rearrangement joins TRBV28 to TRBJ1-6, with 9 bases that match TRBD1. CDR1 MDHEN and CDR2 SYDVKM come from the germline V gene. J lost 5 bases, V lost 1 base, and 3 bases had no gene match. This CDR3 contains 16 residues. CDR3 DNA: TGTGCCAGCAGTTTATTGGGACAGGGAAATAATTCACCCCTCCACTTT. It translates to CASSLLGQGNNSPLHF.

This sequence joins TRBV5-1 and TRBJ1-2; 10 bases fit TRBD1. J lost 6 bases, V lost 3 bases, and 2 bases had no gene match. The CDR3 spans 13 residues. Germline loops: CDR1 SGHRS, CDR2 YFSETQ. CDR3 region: CASSSGTGDGYTF. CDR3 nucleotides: TGCGCCAGCAGCTCCGGGACAGGGGATGGCTACACCTTC.

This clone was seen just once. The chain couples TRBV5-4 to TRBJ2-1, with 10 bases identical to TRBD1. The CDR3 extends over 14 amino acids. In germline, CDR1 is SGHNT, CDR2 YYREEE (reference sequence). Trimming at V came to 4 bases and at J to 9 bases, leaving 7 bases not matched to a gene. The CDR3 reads CASSTDRGLGEQFF. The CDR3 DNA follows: TGTGCCAGCAGCACCGACAGGGGGCTGGGTGAGCAGTTCTTC.

The CDR3 spells CASSFQGQSYEQYF. CDR3 coding DNA: TGTGCCAGCAGTTTTCAGGGGCAATCCTACGAGCAGTACTTC. The V call is TRBV28, the J call TRBJ2-7; D perhaps matches TRBD1 (6 bases). The V gene's germline CDR1 is MDHEN and CDR2 SYDVKM. V was clipped by 3 bases and J by 1 base, with 10 bases between them. The CDR3 sequence is 14 residues long. The entire variable domain, with the rest obtained from reference TRBV28 and TRBJ2-7, is as follows: DVKVTQSSRYLVKRTGEKVFLECVQDMDHENMFWYRQDPGLGLRLIYFSYDVKMKEKGDIPEGYSVSREKKERFSLILESASTNQTSMYLCASSFQGQSYEQYFGPGTRLTVT.